Listed here is a single T cell receptor (beta chain). The data stem from a study of blood T cell repertoires in COVID-19. Study-level background: There were acute and convalescent COVID-19 samples, and they came from the United States, Italy and Spain.

Germline V lookup: CDR1 MNHEY, CDR2 SVGAGI. V shed 0 bases and J shed 4 bases, with 12 bases lying between them. This CDR3 is built from 15 residues. TCRdb keeps only in-frame clones here, not all; method: immunoSEQ multiplex PCR. The table records under 95,000 clones, more than 75% of them present only once. The sample consisted of peripheral blood. The TCR comes from a human donor with acute or convalescent COVID-19. The donor label of this sample is uncertain. The chain combines TRBV6-5 with TRBJ1-1; D might be TRBD1 (5 bases). CDR3 in DNA: TGTGCCAGCAGTTACTCCGGGGGGTCGGGCACTGAAGCTTTCTTT. Translating gives CASSYSGGSGTEAFF.